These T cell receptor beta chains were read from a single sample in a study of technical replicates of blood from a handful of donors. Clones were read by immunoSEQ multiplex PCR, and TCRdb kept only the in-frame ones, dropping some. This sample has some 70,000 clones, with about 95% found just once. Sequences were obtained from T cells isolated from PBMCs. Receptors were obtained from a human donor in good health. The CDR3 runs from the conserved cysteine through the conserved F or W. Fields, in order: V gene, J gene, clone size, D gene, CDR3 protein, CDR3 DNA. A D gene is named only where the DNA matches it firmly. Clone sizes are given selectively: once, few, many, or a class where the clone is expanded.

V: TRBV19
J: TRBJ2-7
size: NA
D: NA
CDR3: CASSIGRGPYEQYF
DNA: TGTGCCAGTAGTATAGGGCGGGGACCCTACGAGCAGTACTTC

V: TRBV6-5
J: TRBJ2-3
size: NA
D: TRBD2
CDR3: CASRRLAGGGDTQYF
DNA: TGTGCCAGCAGGCGCCTAGCGGGGGGGGGAGATACGCAGTATTTT

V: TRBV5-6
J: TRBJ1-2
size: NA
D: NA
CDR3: CASSFSRNGYTF
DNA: TGTGCCAGCAGCTTTTCCAGGAATGGCTACACCTTC

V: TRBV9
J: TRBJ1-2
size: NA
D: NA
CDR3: CASSVKDSRNYGYTF
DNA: TGTGCCAGCAGCGTAAAAGACAGCCGCAACTATGGCTACACCTTC

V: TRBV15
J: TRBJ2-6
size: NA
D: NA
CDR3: CATSINLDGGVTF
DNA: TGTGCCACCAGCATAAACCTCGACGGGGGAGTTACTTTC

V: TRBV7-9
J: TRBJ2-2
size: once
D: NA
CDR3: CASSSPKTGELFF
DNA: TGTGCCAGCAGCTCCCCAAAAACCGGGGAGCTGTTTTTT

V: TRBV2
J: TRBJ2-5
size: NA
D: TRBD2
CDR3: CASRGATSAETQYF
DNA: TGTGCCAGCAGGGGCGCTACTAGCGCAGAGACCCAGTACTTC

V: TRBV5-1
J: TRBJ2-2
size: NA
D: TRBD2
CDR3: CASTGTSDAGELFF
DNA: TGCGCCAGCACCGGGACTAGCGACGCCGGGGAGCTGTTTTTT

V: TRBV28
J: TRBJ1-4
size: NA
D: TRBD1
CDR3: CASFPSGQGAQSEKLFF
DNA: TGTGCCAGCTTTCCTTCGGGACAGGGGGCGCAGAGCGAAAAACTGTTTTTT

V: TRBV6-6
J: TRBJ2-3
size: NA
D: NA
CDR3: CASSYSGQLTDTQYF
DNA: TGTGCCAGCAGTTACTCGGGGCAATTAACAGATACGCAGTATTTT

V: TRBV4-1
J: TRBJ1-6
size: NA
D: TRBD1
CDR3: CASSQPGQGSPLHF
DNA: TGCGCCAGCAGCCAACCGGGACAGGGGTCACCCCTCCACTTT

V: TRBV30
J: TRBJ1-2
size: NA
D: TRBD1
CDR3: CAWTSPEETGGYGYTF
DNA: TGTGCCTGGACCTCCCCGGAGGAGACAGGGGGCTATGGCTACACCTTC

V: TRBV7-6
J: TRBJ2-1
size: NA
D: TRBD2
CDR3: CASSLNSGSPYNEQFF
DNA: TGTGCCAGCAGCTTGAATAGCGGGAGCCCCTACAATGAGCAGTTCTTC

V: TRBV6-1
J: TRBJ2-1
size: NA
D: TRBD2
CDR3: CASSAPGLAGLTSYNEQFF
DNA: TGTGCCAGCAGTGCTCCGGGACTAGCGGGTCTTACTTCCTACAATGAGCAGTTCTTC

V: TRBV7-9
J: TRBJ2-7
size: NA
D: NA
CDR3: CASSFWTVNSYEQYF
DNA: TGTGCCAGCAGCTTTTGGACAGTCAACTCCTACGAGCAGTACTTC

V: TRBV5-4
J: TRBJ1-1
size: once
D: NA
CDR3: CASSFRTARVDTEAFF
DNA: TGTGCCAGCAGCTTCCGGACAGCGCGGGTGGACACTGAAGCTTTCTTT

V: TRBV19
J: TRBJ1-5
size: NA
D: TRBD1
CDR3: CASSIDQEGAGNQPQHF
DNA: TGTGCCAGTAGTATAGATCAAGAGGGGGCAGGGAATCAGCCCCAGCATTTT

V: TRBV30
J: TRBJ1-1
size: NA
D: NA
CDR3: CAWTKGGWMNTEAFF
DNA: TGTGCCTGGACGAAGGGAGGTTGGATGAACACTGAAGCTTTCTTT

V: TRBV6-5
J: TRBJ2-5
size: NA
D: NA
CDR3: CASSWRGRETQYF
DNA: TGTGCCAGCAGTTGGCGGGGGCGGGAGACCCAGTACTTC

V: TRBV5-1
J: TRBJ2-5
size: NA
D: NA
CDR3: CASKYGGNAQETQYF
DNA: TGCGCCAGTAAATACGGGGGAAACGCCCAAGAGACCCAGTACTTC

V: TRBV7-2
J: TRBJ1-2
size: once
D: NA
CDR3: CASSPYRAAGYTF
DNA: TGTGCCAGCAGCCCATACAGAGCGGCCGGCTACACCTTC